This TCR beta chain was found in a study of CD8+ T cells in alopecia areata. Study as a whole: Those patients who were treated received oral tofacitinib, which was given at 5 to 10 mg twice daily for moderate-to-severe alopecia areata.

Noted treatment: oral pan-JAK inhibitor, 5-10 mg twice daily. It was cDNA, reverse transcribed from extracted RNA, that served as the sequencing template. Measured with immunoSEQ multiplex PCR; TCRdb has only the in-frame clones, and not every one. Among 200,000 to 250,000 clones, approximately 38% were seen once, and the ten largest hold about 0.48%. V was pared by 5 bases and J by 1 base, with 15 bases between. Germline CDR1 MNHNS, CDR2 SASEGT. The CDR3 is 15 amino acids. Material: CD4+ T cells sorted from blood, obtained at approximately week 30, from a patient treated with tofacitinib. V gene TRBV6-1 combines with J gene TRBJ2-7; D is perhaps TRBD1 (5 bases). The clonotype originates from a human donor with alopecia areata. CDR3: CASSRQWGNSYEQYF. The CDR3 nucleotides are TGTGCCAGCAGTCGACAGTGGGGTAATTCCTACGAGCAGTACTTC.